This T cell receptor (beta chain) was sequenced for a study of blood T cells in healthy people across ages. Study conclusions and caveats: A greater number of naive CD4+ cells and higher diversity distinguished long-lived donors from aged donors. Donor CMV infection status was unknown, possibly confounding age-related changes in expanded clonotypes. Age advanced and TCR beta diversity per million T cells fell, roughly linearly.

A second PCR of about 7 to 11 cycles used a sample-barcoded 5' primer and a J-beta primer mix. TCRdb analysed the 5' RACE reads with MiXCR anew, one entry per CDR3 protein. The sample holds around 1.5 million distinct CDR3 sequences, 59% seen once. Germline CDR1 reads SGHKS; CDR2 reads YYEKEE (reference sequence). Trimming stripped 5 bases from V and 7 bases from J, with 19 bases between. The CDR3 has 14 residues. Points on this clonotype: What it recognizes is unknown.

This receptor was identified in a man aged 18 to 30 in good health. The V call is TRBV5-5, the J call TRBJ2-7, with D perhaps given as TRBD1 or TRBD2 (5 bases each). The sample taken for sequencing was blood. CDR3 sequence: CASRPGRRYNEQYF. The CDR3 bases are TGTGCCAGCAGACCGGGACGGCGGTACAATGAGCAGTACTTC.